This T cell receptor (beta chain) was sequenced for a study of PD-1 blockade in classical Hodgkin lymphoma. Notes on this clone: Its antigen is not identified.

Time point denoted: cycle 4 day 1 (C4D1), after around six weeks of nivolumab. Every patient relapsed after autologous stem cell transplantation, and brentuximab vedotin exposure varied. Classification of best responses gave complete response, partial response or progressive disease. TCRdb's copy holds only in-frame clones and misses some; the assay was immunoSEQ multiplex PCR. The data contain around 20,000 clones, 70% to 90% of them singletons. Study-wide results and caveats: The baseline diversity of complete responders showed similarity to that of newly diagnosed patients.

The sequence derives from a human donor with classical Hodgkin lymphoma. The specimen comprised peripheral blood mononuclear cells (PBMCs), sampled before the fourth cycle of nivolumab.

Here the CDR3 reads CASSRRKESPLHF. The CDR3 bases are TGTGCCAGCAGCCGGAGAAAGGAGTCACCCCTCCACTTT. The chain links TRBV7-6 to TRBJ1-6; D ambiguous. Looked up from germline, CDR1 is SGHVS and CDR2 is FNYEAQ. The germline V and J ends were trimmed by 5 bases and 10 bases, with 12 bases remaining between them. This CDR3 is built from 13 residues. Using reference TRBV7-6 and TRBJ1-6 for the parts outside the CDR3, the full variable domain is GAGVSQSPRYKVTKRGQDVALRCDPISGHVSLYWYRQALGQGPEFLTYFNYEAQQDKSGLPNDRFSAERPEGSISTLTIQRTEQRDSAMYRCASSRRKESPLHFGNGTRLTVT.